This T cell receptor (beta chain) was identified during a study of blood T cells in healthy people across ages. This clonotype was detected only a few times. Its cognate antigen is unknown. It was with a sample-barcoded 5' primer and a J-beta primer mix that a second PCR of about 6 to 11 cycles was run. TCRdb independently ran MiXCR on the 5' RACE reads; one entry per CDR3 protein. Among 1.5 million or so distinct CDR3 sequences, around two fifths were seen once, and the ten largest hold 7.9%. Healthy Russian Caucasian donors spanned ages about 6 to 100 years. Isolation of PBMCs gave at least 7 million cells per sample. Regarding the study as a whole: Changes in expanded clonotypes were possibly confounded, as the CMV status of donors was unknown. TCR beta diversity correlated strongly with naive T cell percentage.

The clonotype was recovered from a woman aged 18-30 years in good health. The sequencing sample was made of blood.

The CDR3 region is CASSFLGGDEKLFF. The CDR3 DNA is TGTGCCAGCAGTTTTTTAGGGGGCGATGAAAAACTGTTTTTT. The J gene is TRBJ1-4, the V gene TRBV27; TRBD1 aligns across 7 bases. CDR3 size: 14 residues. Trimming cost V 3 bases and J 6 bases; bases outside gene matches: 4. The germline CDR1 and CDR2 sequences are MNHEY and SMNVEV (reference sequence).